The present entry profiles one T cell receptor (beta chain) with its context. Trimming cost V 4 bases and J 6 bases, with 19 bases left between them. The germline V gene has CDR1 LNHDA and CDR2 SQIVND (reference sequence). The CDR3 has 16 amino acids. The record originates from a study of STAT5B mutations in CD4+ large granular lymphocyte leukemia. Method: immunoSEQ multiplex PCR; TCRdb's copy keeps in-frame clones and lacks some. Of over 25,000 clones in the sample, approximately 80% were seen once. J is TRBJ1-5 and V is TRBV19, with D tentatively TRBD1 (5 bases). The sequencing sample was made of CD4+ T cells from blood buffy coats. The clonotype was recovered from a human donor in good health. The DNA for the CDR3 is TGTGCCAGTAGTACAGGTTTGGGGGAAGGAGTTCAGCCCCAGCATTTT. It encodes CASSTGLGEGVQPQHF.